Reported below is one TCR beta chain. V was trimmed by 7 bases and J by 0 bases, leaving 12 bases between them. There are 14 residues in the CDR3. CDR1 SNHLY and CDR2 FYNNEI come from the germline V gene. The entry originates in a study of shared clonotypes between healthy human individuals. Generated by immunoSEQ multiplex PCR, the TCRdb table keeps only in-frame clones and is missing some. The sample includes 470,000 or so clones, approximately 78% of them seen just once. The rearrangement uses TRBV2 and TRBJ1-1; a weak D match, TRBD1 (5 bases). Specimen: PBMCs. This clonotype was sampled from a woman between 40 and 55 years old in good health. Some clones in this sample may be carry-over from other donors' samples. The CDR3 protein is CASMRPGMNTEAFF. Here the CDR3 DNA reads TGTGCCAGCATGAGGCCAGGGATGAACACTGAAGCTTTCTTT.